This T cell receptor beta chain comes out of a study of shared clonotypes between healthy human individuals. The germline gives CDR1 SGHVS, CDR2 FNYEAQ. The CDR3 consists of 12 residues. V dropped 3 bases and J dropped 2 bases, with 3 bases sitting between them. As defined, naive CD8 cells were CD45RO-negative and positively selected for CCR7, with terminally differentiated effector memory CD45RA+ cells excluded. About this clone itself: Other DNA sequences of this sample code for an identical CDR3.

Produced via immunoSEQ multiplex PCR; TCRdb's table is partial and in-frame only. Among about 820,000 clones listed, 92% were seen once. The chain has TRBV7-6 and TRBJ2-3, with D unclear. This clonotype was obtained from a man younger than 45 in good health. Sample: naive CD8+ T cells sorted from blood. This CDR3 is CASSFYTDTQYF. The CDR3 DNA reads TGTGCCAGCAGCTTCTACACAGATACGCAGTATTTT.